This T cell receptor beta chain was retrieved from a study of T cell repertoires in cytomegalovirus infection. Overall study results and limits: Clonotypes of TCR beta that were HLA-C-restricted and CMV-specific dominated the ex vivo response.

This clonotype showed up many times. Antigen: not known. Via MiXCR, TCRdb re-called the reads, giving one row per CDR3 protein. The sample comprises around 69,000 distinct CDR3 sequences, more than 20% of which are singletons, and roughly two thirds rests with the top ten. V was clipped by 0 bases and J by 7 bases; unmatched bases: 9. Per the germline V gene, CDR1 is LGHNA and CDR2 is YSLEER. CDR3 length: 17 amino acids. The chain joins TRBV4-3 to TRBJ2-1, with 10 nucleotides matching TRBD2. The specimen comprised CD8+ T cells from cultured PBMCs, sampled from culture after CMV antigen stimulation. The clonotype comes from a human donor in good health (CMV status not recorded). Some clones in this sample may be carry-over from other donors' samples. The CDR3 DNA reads TGCGCCAGCAGCCAAGAAGGAGCTAGCGGGGGTAGGAATGAGCAGTTCTTC. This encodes CASSQEGASGGRNEQFF.